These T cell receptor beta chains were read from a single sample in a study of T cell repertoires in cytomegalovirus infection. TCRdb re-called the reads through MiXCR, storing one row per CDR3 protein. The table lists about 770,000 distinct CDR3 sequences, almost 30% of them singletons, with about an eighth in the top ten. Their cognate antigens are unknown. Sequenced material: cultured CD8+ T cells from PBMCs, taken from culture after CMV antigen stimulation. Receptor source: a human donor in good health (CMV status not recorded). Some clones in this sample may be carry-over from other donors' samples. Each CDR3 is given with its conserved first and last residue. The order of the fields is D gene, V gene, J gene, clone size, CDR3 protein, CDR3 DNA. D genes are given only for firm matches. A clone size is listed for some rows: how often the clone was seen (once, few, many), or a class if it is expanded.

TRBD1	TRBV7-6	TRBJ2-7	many	CASSPEPGQGAYGEQYF	TGTGCCAGCAGCCCTGAACCCGGACAGGGGGCTTACGGCGAGCAGTACTTC
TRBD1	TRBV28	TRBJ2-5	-	CASSFRGGQGVKTQYF	TGTGCCAGCAGTTTCAGGGGGGGACAGGGAGTCAAGACCCAGTACTTC
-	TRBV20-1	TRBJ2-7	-	CSARDFQLGPYEQYF	TGCAGTGCTAGAGATTTCCAGCTGGGTCCCTACGAGCAGTACTTC
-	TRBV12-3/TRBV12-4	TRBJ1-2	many	CASALGPYGYTF	TGTGCCAGCGCCCTTGGGCCCTATGGCTACACCTTC
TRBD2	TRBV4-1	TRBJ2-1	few	CASSPTGTSAYNEQFF	TGCGCCAGCAGCCCGACCGGGACTAGCGCCTACAATGAGCAGTTCTTC
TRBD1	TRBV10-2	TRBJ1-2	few	CASTDRGQDYGYTF	TGCGCCAGCACGGACAGGGGGCAAGATTATGGCTACACCTTC
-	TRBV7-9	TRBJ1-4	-	CASSLTGEAGEKLFF	TGTGCCAGCAGCTTAACGGGGGAAGCGGGTGAAAAACTGTTTTTT
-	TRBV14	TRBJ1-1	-	CASSQDHTMNTEAFF	TGTGCCAGCAGCCAAGATCACACTATGAACACTGAAGCTTTCTTT
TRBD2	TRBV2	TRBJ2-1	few	CASSERVGGSSYNEQFF	TGTGCCAGCAGTGAAAGGGTTGGCGGGAGCTCCTACAATGAGCAGTTCTTC
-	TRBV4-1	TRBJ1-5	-	CASSQDAGGNQPQHF	TGCGCCAGCAGCCAAGATGCGGGGGGGAATCAGCCCCAGCATTTT
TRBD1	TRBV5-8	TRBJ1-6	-	CASGGGGPPYNSPLHF	TGTGCCAGCGGTGGAGGGGGCCCCCCCTATAATTCACCCCTCCACTTT
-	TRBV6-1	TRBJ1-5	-	CANREGRELNQPQHF	TGTGCCAACAGAGAAGGCAGGGAGCTCAATCAGCCCCAGCATTTT
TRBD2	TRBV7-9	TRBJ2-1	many	CASSFSGGAYSYNEQFF	TGTGCCAGCAGCTTTAGCGGGGGGGCTTATTCCTACAATGAGCAGTTCTTC
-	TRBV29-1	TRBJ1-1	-	CSVETGRVTEAFF	TGCAGCGTTGAAACAGGTCGAGTCACTGAAGCTTTCTTT
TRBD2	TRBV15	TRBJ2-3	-	CATSRDPPGGGTDTQYF	TGTGCCACCAGCAGAGATCCCCCGGGGGGGGGCACAGATACGCAGTATTTT
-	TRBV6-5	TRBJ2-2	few	CASSYPFTGELFF	TGTGCCAGCAGTTACCCGTTCACCGGGGAGCTGTTTTTT
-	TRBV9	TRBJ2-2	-	CASSAPRWRGYTGELFF	TGTGCCAGCAGCGCCCCAAGATGGAGGGGATACACCGGGGAGCTGTTTTTT
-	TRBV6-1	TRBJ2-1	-	CASRPGLGYNEQFF	TGTGCCAGCAGACCAGGACTTGGGTACAATGAGCAGTTCTTC
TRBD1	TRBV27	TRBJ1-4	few	CASRPGQGLEKLFF	TGTGCCAGCAGACCGGGACAGGGGCTGGAAAAACTGTTTTTT
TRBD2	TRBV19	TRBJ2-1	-	CASSIPASGAAYNEQFF	TGTGCCAGTAGTATTCCGGCAAGCGGGGCTGCCTACAATGAGCAGTTCTTC
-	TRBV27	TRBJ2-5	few	CASSTGTRIETQYF	TGTGCCAGCAGTACAGGGACTCGGATAGAGACCCAGTACTTC
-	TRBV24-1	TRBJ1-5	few	CATSAREVSNQPQHF	TGTGCCACCAGTGCCAGGGAGGTCAGCAATCAGCCCCAGCATTTT
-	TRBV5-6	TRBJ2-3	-	CASSRLQVYPDTQYF	TGTGCCAGCAGCCGCCTACAGGTTTACCCAGATACGCAGTATTTT
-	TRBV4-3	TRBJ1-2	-	CASRPDSSANYGYTF	TGCGCCAGCAGACCGGACAGCTCAGCTAACTATGGCTACACCTTC
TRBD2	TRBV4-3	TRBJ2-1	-	CASSEGLAADNEQFF	TGCGCCAGCAGCGAGGGACTAGCGGCGGACAATGAGCAGTTCTTC
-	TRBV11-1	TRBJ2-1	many	CASMWGTASYNEQFF	TGTGCCAGCATGTGGGGGACGGCCTCCTACAATGAGCAGTTCTTC
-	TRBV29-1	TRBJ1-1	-	CSGREGLNTEAFF	TGCAGCGGGCGCGAGGGGCTTAACACTGAAGCTTTCTTT
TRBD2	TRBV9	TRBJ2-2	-	CASSVDDSGGPNTGELFF	TGTGCCAGCAGCGTAGATGATAGCGGGGGGCCGAACACCGGGGAGCTGTTTTTT
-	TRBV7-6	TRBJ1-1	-	CASSPTGIPEAFF	TGTGCCAGCAGCCCTACAGGGATCCCTGAAGCTTTCTTT
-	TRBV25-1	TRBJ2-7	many	CASSDYGGEQYF	TGTGCCAGCAGTGATTACGGGGGCGAGCAGTACTTC
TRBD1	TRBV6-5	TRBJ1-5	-	CASRPGTGRAQHF	TGTGCCAGCAGACCCGGGACAGGGAGGGCCCAGCATTTT
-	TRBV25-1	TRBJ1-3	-	CASSSQGNLGNTIYF	TGTGCCAGCAGCTCTCAGGGGAATCTAGGAAACACCATATATTTT
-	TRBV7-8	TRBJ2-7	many	CASSLEGKSSYEQYF	TGTGCCAGCAGCTTAGAGGGAAAGAGCTCCTACGAGCAGTACTTC
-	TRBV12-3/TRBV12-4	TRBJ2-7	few	CASSFFGSQNYEQYF	TGTGCCAGCAGTTTTTTTGGCAGCCAGAACTACGAGCAGTACTTC
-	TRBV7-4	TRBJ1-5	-	CASNQSPNQPQHF	TGTGCCAGCAACCAGTCTCCAAATCAGCCCCAGCATTTT
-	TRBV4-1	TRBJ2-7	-	CASSQGTATYEQYF	TGCGCCAGCAGCCAAGGGACAGCGACCTACGAGCAGTACTTC
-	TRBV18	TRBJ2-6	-	CVSSPGPPDLSGANVLTF	TGTGTCAGCTCACCCGGACCTCCGGATCTCTCTGGGGCCAACGTCCTGACTTTC
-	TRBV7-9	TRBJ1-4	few	CASSSTEQGSSNEKLFF	TGTGCCAGCAGCTCAACCGAGCAGGGCTCATCGAATGAAAAACTGTTTTTT
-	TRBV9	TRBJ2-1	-	CASSPAVSSYNEQFF	TGTGCCAGCAGCCCAGCGGTGAGCTCCTACAATGAGCAGTTCTTC
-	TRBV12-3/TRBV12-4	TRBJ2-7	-	CASSLGKGHEQYF	TGTGCCAGCAGTTTAGGAAAGGGCCACGAGCAGTACTTC
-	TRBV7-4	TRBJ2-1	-	CASSRTPHDNEQFF	TGTGCCAGCAGCCGGACCCCGCATGACAATGAGCAGTTCTTC
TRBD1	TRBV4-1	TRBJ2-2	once	CASSLLTGSANTGELFF	TGCGCCAGCAGCCTCCTGACAGGGTCGGCGAACACCGGGGAGCTGTTTTTT
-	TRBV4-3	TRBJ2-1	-	CASSHFSGPQGHNEQFF	TGCGCCAGCAGCCATTTCTCCGGGCCCCAGGGGCACAATGAGCAGTTCTTC
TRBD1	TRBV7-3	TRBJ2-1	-	CASSLLGTGDNEQFF	TGTGCCAGCAGCTTATTGGGGACAGGGGACAATGAGCAGTTCTTC
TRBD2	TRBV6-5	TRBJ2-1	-	CASSYSLAGGPTGNEQFF	TGTGCCAGCAGTTACTCTTTGGCGGGGGGGCCAACTGGCAATGAGCAGTTCTTC
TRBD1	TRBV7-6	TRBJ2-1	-	CASSSPDRAMDEQFF	TGTGCCAGCAGCTCGCCGGACAGGGCAATGGATGAGCAGTTCTTC
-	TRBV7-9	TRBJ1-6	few	CASSFVPTDSPLHF	TGTGCCAGCAGCTTCGTGCCGACAGATTCACCCCTCCACTTT
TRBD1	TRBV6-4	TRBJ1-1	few	CASNIWDRPNTEAFF	TGTGCCAGCAATATCTGGGACAGGCCGAACACTGAAGCTTTCTTT
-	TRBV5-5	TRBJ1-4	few	CASTLEEKLFF	TGTGCCAGCACCCTGGAGGAAAAACTGTTTTTT
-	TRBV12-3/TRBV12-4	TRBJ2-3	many	CASPPSTGNTDTQYF	TGTGCCAGCCCCCCTTCAACAGGAAACACAGATACGCAGTATTTT
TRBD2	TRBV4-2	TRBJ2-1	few	CASSQELASGGYNEQFF	TGTGCCAGCAGCCAAGAGCTGGCTAGCGGGGGGTACAATGAGCAGTTCTTC
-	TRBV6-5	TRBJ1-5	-	CASSYSEGSNQPQHF	TGTGCCAGCAGTTACTCCGAGGGAAGCAATCAGCCCCAGCATTTT
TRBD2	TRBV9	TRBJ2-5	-	CASSVALTSGDGGQETQYF	TGTGCCAGCAGCGTAGCTTTAACTAGCGGGGACGGGGGCCAAGAGACCCAGTACTTC